This T cell receptor (beta chain) was sequenced in a study of blood T cell repertoires in COVID-19. At the level of the study: COVID-19 samples collected from the United States, Italy and Spain covered acute and convalescent phases. The cDNA or gDNA used as material had been derived from T cells, B-cell-depleted T cells, or PBMCs.

Original analysis: From reference gene primer amplification, estimates of nucleated cell counts were derived. Clones were sequenced by immunoSEQ multiplex PCR, and TCRdb holds only the in-frame ones, with some missing. V and J calls and clone size are those listed in that table; D and trimming were worked out from the DNA. The profile shows fewer than 250,000 clones, 87% of them singletons. Trimming removed 4 bases from V and 0 bases from J, with 12 bases in between. The CDR3 runs 15 residues. Germline V CDR1 and CDR2: LGHDT, YNNKEL (reference sequence). Researchers sorted participants into cohorts using their self-reported clinical history.

The receptor comes from a young woman with acute COVID-19. The chain recombines TRBV3-1 (or the pseudogene TRBV3-2) with TRBJ1-1, with D maybe TRBD1 (6 bases). What was sequenced was PBMCs or T cells enriched from blood (not recorded which). CDR3 in DNA: TGTGCCAGCAGCCCACGGACAGTTATGAACACTGAAGCTTTCTTT. This translates into CASSPRTVMNTEAFF.